This entry lists 30 T cell receptor beta chains sequenced from one sample in a study of blood T cell repertoires in COVID-19 (TCRdb year 2020). Libraries were prepared through the immunoSEQ multiplex PCR assay. TCRdb holds this immuneACCESS table with in-frame rearrangements only. Some clones are missing; in checked studies, unresolved V genes explain under half, and the rest has no known cause. A total of some 88,000 clones appear in this sample, about 85% of them only once. The ten largest account for around 4.1% of the sample. Sequencing was carried out using peripheral blood. The receptors shown here come from a man aged 55-75 years with acute or convalescent COVID-19.

The CDR3 sequence: CASSAETGQRNEKLFF. The CDR3 nucleotides are TGTGCCAGCAGCGCAGAAACGGGACAGAGGAATGAAAAACTGTTTTTT. This chain uses TRBV9 with TRBJ1-4; 7 bases are a match to TRBD1. Per germline, CDR1 SGDLS and CDR2 YYNGEE. There are 16 residues in the CDR3. Trimming cost V 3 bases and J 5 bases; bases outside gene matches: 10.

The V call is TRBV7-9, the J call TRBJ2-1; D not resolved. V was trimmed by 6 bases and J by 4 bases, leaving 4 bases between them. Looked up from germline, CDR1 is SEHNR and CDR2 is FQNEAQ (reference sequence). The CDR3 totals 11 residues. The CDR3 DNA is TGTGCCAGCAGGCGGTACAATGAGCAGTTCTTC. Translating it yields CASRRYNEQFF.

This clone appeared a few times. The genes are TRBV29-1 and TRBJ1-2; maybe TRBD1 (6 bases). Germline V gene lookup returns CDR1 SQVTM and CDR2 ANQGSEA. The CDR3 totals 17 residues. Deletions cut 3 bases from V and 4 bases from J, with 24 bases between. The CDR3 reads CSVDSGPGQSRGYGYTF. In DNA form, the CDR3 reads TGCAGCGTTGACAGTGGCCCCGGACAGTCGAGAGGCTATGGCTACACCTTC.

This clone turned up a few times. The genes are TRBV3-1 (or the pseudogene TRBV3-2) and TRBJ1-4, with a tentative D call TRBD1 (5 bases). Germline CDR1 LGHDT, CDR2 YNNKEL (reference sequence). The CDR3 extends over 17 amino acids. V was cut by 4 bases and J by 0 bases, with 15 bases left in between. The chain's CDR3 is CASSPSDSYATNEKLFF. Written as DNA, the CDR3 is TGTGCCAGCAGCCCTTCCGACAGTTATGCAACTAATGAAAAACTGTTTTTT.

The chain combines TRBV6-5 with TRBJ1-4, with 7 bases identical to TRBD1. The germline CDR1 and CDR2 sequences are MNHEY and SVGAGI. The CDR3 runs 14 residues. V lost 6 bases to trimming and J lost 0 bases; unmatched junction nucleotides: 1. The CDR3 here is CASSDRATNEKLFF. In DNA, the CDR3 is TGTGCCAGCAGCGACAGGGCAACTAATGAAAAACTGTTTTTT.

The rearrangement uses TRBV6-2 or TRBV6-3 and TRBJ2-3; 10 bases align to TRBD1. The CDR3 covers 16 residues. V trimming: 7 bases; J trimming: 6 bases; junction bases outside the gene matches: 13. CDR1 is MNHEY, CDR2 SVGEGT, per germline. The CDR3 spells CASIPAWTGGGDTQYF. CDR3 nucleotide sequence: TGTGCCAGCATCCCCGCTTGGACAGGGGGTGGGGATACGCAGTATTTT.

V usage is TRBV6-5 and J usage is TRBJ1-4, with D perhaps matching TRBD1 (5 bases). Germline CDR1 reads MNHEY; CDR2 reads SVGAGI. V dropped 6 bases and J dropped 5 bases, with 13 bases sitting between them. This CDR3 region has 14 residues. The CDR3 DNA reads TGTGCCAGCAGAACCGGGACTCAGAATGAAAAACTGTTTTTT. Its protein is CASRTGTQNEKLFF.

The chain couples TRBV6-5 to TRBJ1-5, with 9 bases identical to TRBD1. Germline V gene data show CDR1 as MNHEY and CDR2 as SVGAGI. The CDR3 is 14 amino acids. Losses at the gene ends were 4 bases for V and 5 bases for J; bases not matched to a gene: 3. The CDR3, as DNA: TGTGCCAGCAGTTCACAGGGGGCCGATCAGCCCCAGCATTTT. Translation gives CASSSQGADQPQHF.

This clone was detected only once. The V gene is TRBV25-1, the J gene TRBJ2-7, with D possibly being TRBD2 (5 bases). Deletions cut 3 bases from V and 1 base from J, with 10 bases between. Germline V gene data show CDR1 as MGHDK and CDR2 as SYGVNS. The length of the CDR3 is 14 residues. The CDR3 region is CASSDRPGSYEQYF. The CDR3, as DNA: TGTGCCAGCAGTGACAGGCCGGGGTCCTACGAGCAGTACTTC.

The chain combines TRBV19 with TRBJ1-1, with TRBD1 as a possible D gene (5 bases). Germline V CDR1 and CDR2: LNHDA, SQIVND (reference sequence). V lost 5 bases to trimming and J lost 1 base, with 14 bases between them. The CDR3 totals 15 residues. The CDR3 bases are TGTGCCAGTAGTGTCCAGGGTCATAAGAACACTGAAGCTTTCTTT. Translation: CASSVQGHKNTEAFF.

Written as DNA, the CDR3 is TGTGCCAGCCGCCCGGGGGGTTGGAATGAGCAGTTCTTC. Protein sequence: CASRPGGWNEQFF. The chain links TRBV19 to TRBJ2-1; TRBD2 aligns across 7 bases. Germline CDR1 and CDR2: LNHDA and SQIVND (reference sequence). With V trimmed by 9 bases and J by 7 bases, 9 bases remained unmatched. The CDR3 length is 13 residues. Together with reference TRBV19 and TRBJ2-1, the CDR3 gives the full variable domain: DGGITQSPKYLFRKEGQNVTLSCEQNLNHDAMYWYRQDPGQGLRLIYYSQIVNDFQKGDIAEGYSVSREKKESFPLTVTSAQKNPTAFYLCASRPGGWNEQFFGPGTRLTVL.

V gene TRBV6-5 combines with J gene TRBJ1-1; no definite D call. The CDR3 is 13 residues long. The V end lost 6 bases, the J end lost 3 bases, and 11 bases lay between the germline ends. Looked up from germline, CDR1 is MNHEY and CDR2 is SVGAGI. The CDR3 is CASRPTEYTEAFF. The CDR3 nucleotides are TGTGCCAGCAGGCCAACAGAATACACTGAAGCTTTCTTT.

In its sample, this clone was seen a few times. This chain connects TRBV5-1 to TRBJ1-4, with 7 bases fitting TRBD1. Germline V lookup: CDR1 SGHRS, CDR2 YFSETQ. There are 15 residues in the CDR3. The V gene end was trimmed by 4 bases and the J gene end by 0 bases; junction bases not matched to a gene: 3. CDR3 sequence reads: CASSQTGTTNEKLFF. CDR3 nucleotide sequence: TGCGCCAGCAGCCAGACAGGGACAACTAATGAAAAACTGTTTTTT. The entire variable domain, with the rest obtained from reference TRBV5-1 and TRBJ1-4, is as follows: KAGVTQTPRYLIKTRGQQVTLSCSPISGHRSVSWYQQTPGQGLQFLFEYFSETQRNKGNFPGRFSGRQFSNSRSEMNVSTLELGDSALYLCASSQTGTTNEKLFFGSGTQLSVL.

The V gene is TRBV11-3, the J gene TRBJ2-7; D may be TRBD2 (6 bases). CDR3 size: 14 residues. The V end was cut by 3 bases, the J end by 4 bases, with 13 bases between. Germline CDR1 reads SGHNT; CDR2 reads YENEEA. In DNA form, the CDR3 reads TGTGCCAGCAGCTTCGGTGGGAGGCAATACGAGCAGTACTTC. Protein product: CASSFGGRQYEQYF. Variable domain in full (rest from reference TRBV11-3 and TRBJ2-7): EAGVVQSPRYKIIEKKQPVAFWCNPISGHNTLYWYLQNLGQGPELLIRYENEEAVDDSQLPKDRFSAERLKGVDSTLKIQPAELGDSAVYLCASSFGGRQYEQYFGPGTRLTVT.

The J gene is TRBJ2-6, the V gene TRBV19; 7 positions agree with TRBD1. V lost 5 bases to trimming and J lost 4 bases; unmatched junction nucleotides: 5. The CDR3 totals 15 residues. The germline CDR1 and CDR2 sequences are LNHDA and SQIVND (reference sequence). DNA of the CDR3: TGTGCCAGTAGTCCACAGGGGAGCGGGGCCAACGTCCTGACTTTC. It encodes CASSPQGSGANVLTF.

This clone was counted a single time. This chain joins TRBV5-5 and TRBJ2-1; D not resolved. The CDR3 consists of 14 residues. Trimming shortened V by 6 bases and J by 0 bases, and 10 bases separated the two germline ends. In germline, CDR1 is SGHKS, CDR2 YYEKEE (reference sequence). Written as DNA, the CDR3 is TGTGCCAGCAAAGACTCACGCTCCTACAATGAGCAGTTCTTC. Translating it yields CASKDSRSYNEQFF.

The chain is built from TRBV7-8 and TRBJ2-6; the D is unclear. V gave up 5 bases and J gave up 0 bases, with 17 bases separating them. The length of the CDR3 is 18 residues. Germline CDR1 SGHVS, CDR2 FQNEAQ. CDR3 loop: CASSPLLTAGSGANVLTF. CDR3 bases: TGTGCCAGCAGCCCTCTTTTGACTGCCGGCTCTGGGGCCAACGTCCTGACTTTC.

The rearrangement links TRBV6-1 to TRBJ2-7, with 8 bases aligning to TRBD2. The CDR3 is 16 residues long. V shed 0 bases, J shed 5 bases, and the junction held 9 bases outside the gene matches. The germline V gene encodes CDR1 MNHNS and CDR2 SASEGT. The CDR3, as DNA: TGTGCCAGCAGTGAAGCGCGGGGGGACGGTGGGGACGAGCAGTACTTC. It specifies CASSEARGDGGDEQYF.

In this sample, this clone turned up a few times. V gene TRBV7-8 combines with J gene TRBJ2-7; tentative D call: TRBD2 (5 bases). V gave up 7 bases and J gave up 4 bases, with 11 bases separating them. Germline-derived CDR1 and CDR2 are SGHVS and FQNEAQ. There are 12 residues in the CDR3. This chain's CDR3 is CASTRPGYEQYF. The CDR3 nucleotides read TGTGCCAGCACCCGGCCGGGGTACGAGCAGTACTTC. Full variable domain (outside the CDR3, taken from reference TRBV7-8 and TRBJ2-7): GAGVSQSPRYKVAKRGQDVALRCDPISGHVSLFWYQQALGQGPEFLTYFQNEAQLDKSGLPSDRFFAERPEGSVSTLKIQRTQQEDSAVYLCASTRPGYEQYFGPGTRLTVT.

The chain has TRBV3-1 (or the pseudogene TRBV3-2) and TRBJ2-1; 9 bases agree with TRBD1. Trimming at V came to 5 bases and at J to 4 bases, leaving 6 bases not matched to a gene. CDR1 is LGHDT and CDR2 is YNNKEL in the germline V gene (reference sequence). The CDR3 sequence is 15 residues long. The CDR3 reads CASSFDRGLYNEQFF. CDR3 coding DNA: TGTGCCAGCAGCTTTGACAGGGGGTTGTACAATGAGCAGTTCTTC.

V usage is TRBV29-1 and J usage is TRBJ2-1; D is possibly TRBD2 (5 bases). This CDR3 is built from 16 residues. V was shortened by 1 base and J by 1 base, with 14 bases between the two germline ends. Per the germline V gene, CDR1 is SQVTM and CDR2 is ANQGSEA. In DNA form, the CDR3 reads TGCAGCGTTGAAGGCCCCTTTGGCGGGTCCTACAATGAGCAGTTCTTC. Its translation is CSVEGPFGGSYNEQFF.

The V gene is TRBV7-2, the J gene TRBJ2-1; D is perhaps TRBD2 (6 bases). V lost 6 bases, J lost 0 bases, and 15 bases lay in between. There are 16 residues in the CDR3. CDR1 SGHTA and CDR2 FQGNSA come from the germline V gene. CDR3 in DNA: TGTGCCAGCAGTTTGTTGGGGGGAAGCTCCTACAATGAGCAGTTCTTC. Translating gives CASSLLGGSSYNEQFF.

The chain has TRBV7-2 and TRBJ2-5; D unresolved. This CDR3 has 16 residues. Trimming stripped 5 bases from V and 2 bases from J, with 18 bases between. Germline lookup yields CDR1 SGHTA and CDR2 FQGNSA. For the CDR3, the DNA is TGTGCCAGCAGCCCCCCGGAATGGCGGAAACAAGAGACCCAGTACTTC. It codes for CASSPPEWRKQETQYF.

The genes are TRBV29-1 and TRBJ2-7, with D possibly TRBD2 on 5 matching bases. The CDR3 has 15 amino acids. CDR1 and CDR2 from the germline V gene are SQVTM and ANQGSEA. V was cut by 7 bases and J by 0 bases, with 19 bases left in between. In DNA, the CDR3 is TGCAGCGCTGACCCCGCAACCGGGGACTCCTACGAGCAGTACTTC. Residues: CSADPATGDSYEQYF.

This sequence joins TRBV19 and TRBJ2-2; 8 bases map to TRBD1. Germline CDR1 LNHDA, CDR2 SQIVND (reference sequence). CDR3 length: 17 residues. The J segment lost 5 bases and the V segment lost 1 base, leaving 9 bases of the junction unmatched. The CDR3 coding sequence is TGTGCCAGTAGTATAGGGACAGGGAGATCGGGAACCGGGGAGCTGTTTTTT. As protein: CASSIGTGRSGTGELFF.

This chain uses TRBV7-9 with TRBJ2-3; 11 positions match TRBD1. J gave up 4 bases and V 5 bases, and 8 bases lay outside the gene matches. The germline V gene encodes CDR1 SEHNR and CDR2 FQNEAQ (reference sequence). This CDR3 is 16 amino acids long. In DNA, the CDR3 is TGTGCCAGCAGCCCTCGGACAGGGGGCCCCTCAGATACGCAGTATTTT. The encoded protein is CASSPRTGGPSDTQYF.

The chain carries TRBV30 and TRBJ2-7; 9 positions match TRBD2. CDR1 and CDR2 from the germline V gene are GTSNPN and SVGIG (reference sequence). The length of the CDR3 is 17 residues. Trimming took 3 bases from V and 4 from J; bases not matched to a gene: 16. Here the CDR3 DNA reads TGTGCCTGGAGCGGACCGACGGGAAGCCTAGCGGGGTACGAGCAGTACTTC. It is translated as CAWSGPTGSLAGYEQYF.

J is TRBJ1-2 and V is TRBV7-9; 9 bases align to TRBD1. V shed 1 base, J shed 8 bases, and the junction held 5 bases outside the gene matches. The CDR3 consists of 14 residues. Germline CDR1 and CDR2: SEHNR and FQNEAQ (reference sequence). DNA for the CDR3: TGTGCCAGCAGCTTAGGGGACAGGGATGTGGGCTACACCTTC. Its protein product is CASSLGDRDVGYTF.

This clone has a handful of counts. V usage is TRBV11-2 and J usage is TRBJ1-5, with 7 positions matching TRBD1. CDR1 is SGHAT and CDR2 is FQNNGV in the germline V gene. The CDR3 spans 14 residues. The ends lost 5 bases at V and 4 bases at J; junction bases unmatched: 5. For the CDR3, the DNA is TGTGCCAGCAGCCGGGGACAGCTTAATCAGCCCCAGCATTTT. Its protein is CASSRGQLNQPQHF.

The rearrangement uses TRBV4-3 and TRBJ2-3, with 7 bases matching TRBD2. Germline CDR1 LGHNA, CDR2 YSLEER. This CDR3 is 16 amino acids long. Germline trimming cut 3 bases from V and 0 bases from J; bases unmatched to any gene: 6. CDR3 in amino acids: CASSQSWRGSTDTQYF. CDR3 bases: TGCGCCAGCAGCCAGTCCTGGCGGGGGAGCACAGATACGCAGTATTTT.